This T cell receptor beta chain emerged from a study of T cells in Graves' hyperthyroidism and ophthalmopathy (dated by TCRdb to about 2019). At the level of the whole study: Peripheral blood was sampled at the time of initial diagnosis, prior to any treatment. To identify distinguishing TCR V-J signatures, a discovery cohort of about a hundred patients was used, comprising 40 to 45 with Graves' ophthalmopathy and 57 with stable Graves' hyperthyroidism. Prospective prediction of ophthalmopathy was tested in an independent validation cohort consisting of 18 to 20 hyperthyroidism patients and around 17 patients who later progressed to ophthalmopathy. The 75 to 100 discovery patients were randomly divided into training and test sets at a 7:3 ratio. In over five Graves' hyperthyroidism patients, the study also compared T-cell repertoires from thyroid tissue with T-cell repertoires from blood. After sampling, hyperthyroidism patients received methimazole starting at 30 mg daily, and ophthalmopathy patients received high-dose intravenous methylprednisolone. TCR Vbeta CDR3 sequencing of approximately 140 peripheral blood samples (approximately 44 ophthalmopathy, 70 to 85 hyperthyroidism and roughly 17 progressor patients) is reported in the paper.

Results and caveats for the whole study, not just this receptor: Sample size was not statistically predetermined, and investigators were not blinded to group allocation. In validation, the model predicted progression to ophthalmopathy with over 60% sensitivity and about 72% specificity, a median of around six months before onset. Most expanded thyroid clonotypes (frequency above 0.001) were also found in blood, which suggests that blood repertoires may mirror thyroid immune responses. A model built on a 13 V-J signature distinguished ophthalmopathy from stable hyperthyroidism, reaching over 85% sensitivity and 81% to 83% specificity in cross-validation and 80%/75% in testing.

This clonotype has at least ten counts. The target of this receptor is not known. No base quality values were provided; no much bigger clone lies one nucleotide off. TCR beta CDR3 regions were amplified from RNA transcripts. The first round of RT-PCR for the TCR CDR3 was performed with the HTBI primer set and the Qiagen OneStep RT-PCR kit. Libraries were constructed in a second round of multiplex PCR, after which size selection and purification were performed. The libraries were sequenced on an Illumina HiSeq2000 using paired-end 100 bp reads. As for how the authors treated the data: SOAPnuke was used to process the raw data, throwing out any read that contained adapters or uncalled bases, had a mean Phred below 15, or lacked an exact constant-primer or identifier match. High-quality paired reads were merged with COPE v1.2.5, and unique nucleotide sequences were defined as clonotypes. MiTCR v1.1 was used to align clonotypes to the IMGT TRBV, TRBD and TRBJ reference segments. Only V-J combinations with frequency above 0.0001, covering roughly 99% of repertoires, were analysed. A TCS score was defined as the ratio of F50 (clonal expansion) to E x V (chaos), with BLOSUM62-based TCRdist applied between CDR3 peptides within each V-J. Welch's t-statistics and random forest reduced several hundred V-J features to about 13, which were used in a naive Bayes classifier (R e1071). The raw public data were reprocessed by TCRdb itself: fastp quality trimming at Q25, MiXCR clonotype calling, in-frame beta chains only. All rows with the same CDR3 protein become a single entry with the most common DNA and genes. The V and J calls here are based on TCRdb, not the publication. Across this sample there are fewer than 450,000 distinct CDR3 sequences, with about 18% seen only once. The ten largest make up less than 45% of the sample.

Clipping removes 5 bases from V and 6 bases from J, with 7 as the unmatched junction base count. The CDR3, from cysteine to phenylalanine, totals 14 residues. Only the CDR3 DNA stays, 42 bases, in frame from base 1. The germline V gene (reference sequence) specifies DFQATT as CDR1 and SNEGSKA as CDR2. Ophthalmopathy patients had moderately to severely active disease, with a Clinical Activity Score of 3 or more, a NOSPECS grade of 4 or more, and a disease duration of less than 3 months. Any patient with an uncontrolled infection, another autoimmune disease, pregnancy or lactation was excluded. Diagnoses were established on the basis of clinical symptoms, serum thyroxine and TRAb, thyroid ultrasound, and orbital computed tomography. Ficoll-Paque density gradient centrifugation was used to isolate PBMCs from about 10 ml of fresh peripheral blood. Trizol reagent was used to extract total RNA, and RNA quality was then checked on an Agilent 2100 Bioanalyzer.

The TCR sequence derives from a young man with Graves' ophthalmopathy. The specimen was blood. The rearranged chain carries TRBV20-1 and TRBJ2-3, and 11 junctional nucleotides match TRBD2. The nucleotides read TGCAGTGCTGTAGCGGGGGGGCCAAAGGATACGCAGTATTTT. Its translation is CSAVAGGPKDTQYF.